This T cell receptor (beta chain) was obtained from a study of CD8+CD57+ T cells in acquired aplastic anemia. Using genomic DNA as the template, TCR beta VDJ and CDR3 profiling was carried out. TCRdb ran MiXCR on the reads and lists one entry per CDR3 protein. This table has under 200,000 distinct CDR3 sequences, around 40% appearing once. Looked up from germline, CDR1 is SGHDN and CDR2 is FVKESK. The CDR3 totals 17 residues. Note on this clonotype: The junction and the germline gene differ at one end; a read error may be behind it.

This receptor was obtained from a human donor in good health. V and J are TRBV14 and TRBJ2-1; 7 positions agree with TRBD1. Sequencing was done on a sample of sorted CD4+, CD8+, or CD8+CD57+ T cells (not recorded which) from PBMCs. This CDR3 is CASSQRQGSFSYNEQIF. The CDR3 bases are TGTGCCAGCAGCCAACGACAGGGAAGTTTCTCCTACAATGAGCAGATCTTC.